The rows below give T cell receptor beta chains drawn from one sample of a study of T cell responses to AZD1222 COVID-19 vaccine. Using immunoSEQ multiplex PCR, the repertoire was profiled, and TCRdb retains in-frame clones only, with some absent. The sample has some 140,000 clones; approximately 90% are singletons. Sequenced here: peripheral blood, sampled on day 0 of AZD1222 vaccination. These receptors were collected from an adult in good health. CDR3s leave out the opening cysteine and the closing phenylalanine or tryptophan. Some rows have no size entry. The others give once, few or many, or a class for an expanded clone.

v_gene: TRBV18; abundance: -; CDR3aa: ASSPVIGSRLNTEAF
v_gene: TRBV9; abundance: -; CDR3aa: ASSVIDQETQY
v_gene: TRBV7-6; abundance: -; CDR3aa: ASSPGGVWSPLH
v_gene: TRBV20-1; abundance: -; CDR3aa: SGLGNGEQF
v_gene: TRBV28; abundance: -; CDR3aa: ASSIPLGTGRDGYT
v_gene: TRBV30; abundance: -; CDR3aa: AWSTSGSGDIQY
v_gene: TRBV7-2; abundance: -; CDR3aa: ASSPDRSSYNSPLH
v_gene: TRBV3-1/TRBV3-2; abundance: once; CDR3aa: ASSQGVTGGYEQF
v_gene: TRBV18; abundance: -; CDR3aa: ASSPPSGGRETQY
v_gene: TRBV2; abundance: -; CDR3aa: ASSEAKHYGYT
v_gene: TRBV7-9; abundance: -; CDR3aa: ASSPSGQPNQPQH
v_gene: TRBV6-6; abundance: once; CDR3aa: ASIAGTWNYGYT
v_gene: TRBV19; abundance: -; CDR3aa: ASSPQGGGYEQY
v_gene: TRBV28; abundance: once; CDR3aa: ASSLGGGRYGYT